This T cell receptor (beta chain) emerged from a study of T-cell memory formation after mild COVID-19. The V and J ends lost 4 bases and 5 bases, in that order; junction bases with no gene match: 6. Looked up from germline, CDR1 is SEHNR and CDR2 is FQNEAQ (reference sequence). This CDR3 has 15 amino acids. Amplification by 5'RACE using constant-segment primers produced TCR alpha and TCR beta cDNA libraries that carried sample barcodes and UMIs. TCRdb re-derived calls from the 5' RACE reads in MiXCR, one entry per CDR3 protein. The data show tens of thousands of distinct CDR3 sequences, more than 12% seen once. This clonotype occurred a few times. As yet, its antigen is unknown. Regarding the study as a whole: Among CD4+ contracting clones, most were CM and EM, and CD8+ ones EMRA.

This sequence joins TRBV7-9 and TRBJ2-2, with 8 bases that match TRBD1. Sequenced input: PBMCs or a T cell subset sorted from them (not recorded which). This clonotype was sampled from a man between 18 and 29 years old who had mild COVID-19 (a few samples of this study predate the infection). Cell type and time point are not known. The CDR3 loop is CASSYRDRKTGELFF. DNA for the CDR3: TGTGCCAGCAGCTACCGGGACAGGAAAACCGGGGAGCTGTTTTTT.